Reported below is one T cell receptor (beta chain). The germline gives CDR1 MNHEY, CDR2 SVGAGI. This CDR3 contains 12 residues. Trimming removed 7 bases at V and 7 bases at J, with 14 bases between. The table came from immunoSEQ multiplex PCR; TCRdb's copy has only in-frame clones and leaves some out. The repertoire holds about 390,000 clones, more than 75% seen once, with 2% to 2.5% in the top ten. This entry is derived from a study of blood T cell repertoires in COVID-19. Study-wide context: Acute and convalescent COVID-19 samples came from the United States, Italy and Spain. PBMCs, B-cell-depleted T cells, or T cells provided the cDNA or gDNA that made up the material.

The sequence derives from a woman between 55 and 75 years old with COVID-19, enrolled during active disease. The genes are TRBV6-5 and TRBJ2-7; D might be TRBD2 (6 bases). The source material was peripheral blood. CDR3: CASTGETGEQYF. The CDR3 DNA sequence: TGTGCCAGCACGGGGGAAACGGGAGAGCAGTACTTC.